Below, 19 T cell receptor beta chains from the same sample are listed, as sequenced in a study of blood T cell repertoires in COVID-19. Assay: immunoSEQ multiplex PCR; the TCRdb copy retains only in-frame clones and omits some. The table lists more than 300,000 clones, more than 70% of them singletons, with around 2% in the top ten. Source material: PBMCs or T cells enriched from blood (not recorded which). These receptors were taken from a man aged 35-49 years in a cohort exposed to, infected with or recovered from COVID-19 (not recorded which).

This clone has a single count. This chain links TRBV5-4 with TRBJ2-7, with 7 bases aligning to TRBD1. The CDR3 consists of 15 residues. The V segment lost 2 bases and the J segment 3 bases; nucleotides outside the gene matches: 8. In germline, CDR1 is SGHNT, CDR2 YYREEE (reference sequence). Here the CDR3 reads CASSFRQGSGYEQYF. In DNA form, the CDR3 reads TGTGCCAGCAGCTTCCGACAGGGATCTGGCTACGAGCAGTACTTC.

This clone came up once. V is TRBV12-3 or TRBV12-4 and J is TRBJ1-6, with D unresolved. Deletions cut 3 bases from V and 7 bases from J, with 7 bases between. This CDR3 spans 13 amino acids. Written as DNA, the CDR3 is TGTGCCAGCAGTTTCTACCCCAATTCACCCCTCCACTTT. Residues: CASSFYPNSPLHF.

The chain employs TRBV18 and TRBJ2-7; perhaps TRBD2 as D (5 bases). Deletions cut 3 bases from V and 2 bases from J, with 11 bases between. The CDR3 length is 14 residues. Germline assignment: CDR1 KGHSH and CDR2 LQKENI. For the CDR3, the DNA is TGTGCCAGCTCACCCACCCGGGGTACCTACGAGCAGTACTTC. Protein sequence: CASSPTRGTYEQYF.

The CDR3 loop reads CASSPDRGVEKLFF. The CDR3 DNA is TGTGCCAGCAGCCCGGACAGGGGTGTTGAAAAACTGTTTTTT. The chain carries TRBV7-9 and TRBJ1-4; 9 bases fit TRBD1. The CDR3 extends over 14 amino acids. The germline V gene encodes CDR1 SEHNR and CDR2 FQNEAQ (reference sequence). V shed 5 bases, J shed 7 bases, and the junction held 5 bases outside the gene matches. The full variable domain, in which reference TRBV7-9 and TRBJ1-4 provide the parts outside the CDR3, is DTGVSQNPRHKITKRGQNVTFRCDPISEHNRLYWYRQTLGQGPEFLTYFQNEAQLEKSRLLSDRFSAERPKGSFSTLEIQRTEQGDSAMYLCASSPDRGVEKLFFGSGTQLSVL.

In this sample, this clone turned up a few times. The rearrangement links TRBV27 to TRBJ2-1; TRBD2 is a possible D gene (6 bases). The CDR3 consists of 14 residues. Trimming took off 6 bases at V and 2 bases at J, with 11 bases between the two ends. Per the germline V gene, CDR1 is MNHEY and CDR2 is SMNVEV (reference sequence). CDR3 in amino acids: CASRPGTPYNEQFF. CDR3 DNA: TGTGCCAGCAGGCCCGGGACTCCCTACAATGAGCAGTTCTTC.

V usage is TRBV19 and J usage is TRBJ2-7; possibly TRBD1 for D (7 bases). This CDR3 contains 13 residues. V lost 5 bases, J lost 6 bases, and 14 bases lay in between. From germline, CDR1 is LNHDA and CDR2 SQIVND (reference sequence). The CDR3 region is CASSGRTGLEQYF. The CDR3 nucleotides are TGTGCCAGTAGTGGGAGGACAGGCCTCGAGCAGTACTTC.

The CDR3 here is CASRHLLRNTEAFF. Written as DNA, the CDR3 is TGTGCCAGCCGTCACCTTCTGCGGAACACTGAAGCTTTCTTT. The V call is TRBV19, the J call TRBJ1-1; D uncertain. This CDR3 spans 14 amino acids. V was cut by 9 bases and J by 1 base, with 15 bases left in between. Germline V gene sequence: CDR1 LNHDA, CDR2 SQIVND (reference sequence). The full variable domain, rest sourced from reference TRBV19 and TRBJ1-1, is DGGITQSPKYLFRKEGQNVTLSCEQNLNHDAMYWYRQDPGQGLRLIYYSQIVNDFQKGDIAEGYSVSREKKESFPLTVTSAQKNPTAFYLCASRHLLRNTEAFFGQGTRLTVV.

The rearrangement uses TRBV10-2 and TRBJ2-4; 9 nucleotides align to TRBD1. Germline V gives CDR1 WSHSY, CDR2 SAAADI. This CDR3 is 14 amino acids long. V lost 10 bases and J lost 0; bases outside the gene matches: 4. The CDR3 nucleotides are TGCGCCACCCGACAGGGGGTAGCCAAAAACATTCAGTACTTC. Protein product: CATRQGVAKNIQYF.

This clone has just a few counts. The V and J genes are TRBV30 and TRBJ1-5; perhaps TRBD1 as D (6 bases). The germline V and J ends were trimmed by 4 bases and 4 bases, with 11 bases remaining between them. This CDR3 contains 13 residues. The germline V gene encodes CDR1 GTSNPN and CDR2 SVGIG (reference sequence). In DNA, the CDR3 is TGTGCCTGGACCCAGGGGCAAAATCAGCCCCAGCATTTT. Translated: CAWTQGQNQPQHF.

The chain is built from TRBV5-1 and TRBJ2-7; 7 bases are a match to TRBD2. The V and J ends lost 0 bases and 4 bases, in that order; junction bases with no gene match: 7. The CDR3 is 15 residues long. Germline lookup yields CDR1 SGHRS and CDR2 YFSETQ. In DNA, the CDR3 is TGCGCCAGCAGCTTGGGGGCGGGAGTTAGGTACGAGCAGTACTTC. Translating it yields CASSLGAGVRYEQYF.

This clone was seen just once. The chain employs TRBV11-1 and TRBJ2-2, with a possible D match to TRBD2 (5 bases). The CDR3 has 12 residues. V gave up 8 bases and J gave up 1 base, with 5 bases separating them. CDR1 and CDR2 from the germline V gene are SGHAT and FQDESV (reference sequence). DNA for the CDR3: TGTGCCAGCGAGGGGAACACCGGGGAGCTGTTTTTT. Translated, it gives CASEGNTGELFF. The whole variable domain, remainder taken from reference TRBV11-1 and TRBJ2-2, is EAEVAQSPRYKITEKSQAVAFWCDPISGHATLYWYRQILGQGPELLVQFQDESVVDDSQLPKDRFSAERLKGVDSTLKIQPAELGDSAMYLCASEGNTGELFFGEGSRLTVL.

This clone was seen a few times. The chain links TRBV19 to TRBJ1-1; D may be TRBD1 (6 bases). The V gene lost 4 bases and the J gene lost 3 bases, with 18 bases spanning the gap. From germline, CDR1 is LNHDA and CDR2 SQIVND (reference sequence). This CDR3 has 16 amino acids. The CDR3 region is CASSNRGISGDTEAFF. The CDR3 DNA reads TGTGCCAGTAGTAATCGCGGCATTTCAGGGGACACTGAAGCTTTCTTT.

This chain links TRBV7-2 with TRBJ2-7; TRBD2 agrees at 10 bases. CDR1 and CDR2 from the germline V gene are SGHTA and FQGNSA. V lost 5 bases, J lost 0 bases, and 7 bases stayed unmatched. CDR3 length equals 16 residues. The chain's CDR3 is CASSLGLAESSYEQYF. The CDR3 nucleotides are TGTGCCAGCAGCCTCGGACTAGCGGAAAGCTCCTACGAGCAGTACTTC.

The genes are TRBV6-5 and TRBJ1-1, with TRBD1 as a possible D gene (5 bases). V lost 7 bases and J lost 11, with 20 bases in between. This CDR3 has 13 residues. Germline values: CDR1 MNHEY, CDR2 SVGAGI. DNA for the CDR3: TGTGCCAGCACCCTTGAGTGGAGGGGATCCGCTTTCTTT. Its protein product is CASTLEWRGSAFF.

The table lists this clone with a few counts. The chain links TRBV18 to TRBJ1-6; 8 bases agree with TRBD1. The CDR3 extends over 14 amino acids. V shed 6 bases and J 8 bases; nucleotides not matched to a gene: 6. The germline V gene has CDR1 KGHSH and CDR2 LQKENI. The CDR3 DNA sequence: TGTGCCAGCTCCAGGGGGCCTAAGGATTCACCCCTCCACTTT. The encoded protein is CASSRGPKDSPLHF.

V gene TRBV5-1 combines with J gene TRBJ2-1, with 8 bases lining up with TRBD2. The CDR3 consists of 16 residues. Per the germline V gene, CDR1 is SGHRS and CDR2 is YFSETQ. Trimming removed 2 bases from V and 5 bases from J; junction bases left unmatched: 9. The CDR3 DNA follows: TGCGCCAGCAGCTTCGAGCCGGGAGGGATAAACAATGAGCAGTTCTTC. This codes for CASSFEPGGINNEQFF.

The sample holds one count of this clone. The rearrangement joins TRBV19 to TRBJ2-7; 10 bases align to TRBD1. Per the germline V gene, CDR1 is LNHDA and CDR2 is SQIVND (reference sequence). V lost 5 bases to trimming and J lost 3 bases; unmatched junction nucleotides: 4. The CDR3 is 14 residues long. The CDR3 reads CASSRQGANYEQYF. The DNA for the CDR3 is TGTGCCAGTAGTCGACAGGGGGCGAACTACGAGCAGTACTTC.

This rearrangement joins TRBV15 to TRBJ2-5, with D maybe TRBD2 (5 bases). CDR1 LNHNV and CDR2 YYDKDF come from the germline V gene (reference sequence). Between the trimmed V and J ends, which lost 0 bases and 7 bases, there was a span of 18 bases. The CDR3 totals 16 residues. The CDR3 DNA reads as TGTGCCACCAGCAGAGATATTTCGGGAAGGGTCGGGACCCAGTACTTC. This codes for CATSRDISGRVGTQYF.

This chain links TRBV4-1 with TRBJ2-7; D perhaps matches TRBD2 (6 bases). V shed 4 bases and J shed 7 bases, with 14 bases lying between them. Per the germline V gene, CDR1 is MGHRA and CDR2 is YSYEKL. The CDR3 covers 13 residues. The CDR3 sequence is CASSLPSAREQYF. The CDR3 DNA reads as TGCGCCAGCAGCCTACCTAGCGCGCGGGAGCAGTACTTC.